Below are 4 T cell receptor beta chains sequenced from a single sample in a study of OX40 agonist ivuxolimab in advanced cancers. Clones were read by immunoSEQ multiplex PCR, and TCRdb kept only the in-frame ones, dropping some. The table includes around 80,000 clones, approximately 84% detected once. Source: CD4+ or CD8+ T cells sorted from blood, taken in a trial of the OX40 agonist ivuxolimab. The receptors stem from an adult with an advanced solid tumor such as melanoma, head and neck, liver or kidney cancer.

The rearrangement joins TRBV14 to TRBJ2-5, with a tentative D call TRBD2 (5 bases). There are 15 residues in the CDR3. Trimming removed 4 bases from V and 7 bases from J, with 19 bases in between. Germline loops: CDR1 SGHDN, CDR2 FVKESK. The chain's CDR3 is CASSRPDGVGGTQYF. In DNA, the CDR3 is TGTGCCAGCAGCCGCCCCGACGGGGTCGGAGGGACCCAGTACTTC.

This clone is medium-sized. J is TRBJ2-7 and V is TRBV18, with D possibly TRBD2 on 5 matching bases. V lost 3 bases, J lost 4 bases, and 10 bases lay in between. The germline gives CDR1 KGHSH, CDR2 LQKENI. The CDR3 runs to 13 residues. The CDR3: CASSPPEEYEQYF. As DNA, the CDR3 is TGTGCCAGCTCACCGCCGGAGGAATACGAGCAGTACTTC.

The J gene is TRBJ1-4, the V gene TRBV5-6; the D gene is possibly TRBD1 (6 bases). TRBJ2-2 matches the DNA end more closely, so the J call is doubtful. The CDR3 totals 13 residues. CDR1 SGHDT and CDR2 YYEEEE come from the germline V gene. The DNA for the CDR3 is TGTGCCAGCAGCTTATTGGGGGCTTGGGAGCTGTTTTTT. It translates to CASSLLGAWELFF.

The V and J genes are TRBV30 and TRBJ2-5; TRBD2 is a possible D gene (5 bases). The J call could be wrong; TRBJ2-7 is a better fit for the DNA end. The CDR3 runs 13 residues. CDR1 GTSNPN and CDR2 SVGIG come from the germline V gene (reference sequence). The CDR3 loop reads CAWSVRLAREQYF. CDR3 in DNA: TGTGCCTGGAGTGTACGGCTAGCTCGCGAGCAGTACTTC.